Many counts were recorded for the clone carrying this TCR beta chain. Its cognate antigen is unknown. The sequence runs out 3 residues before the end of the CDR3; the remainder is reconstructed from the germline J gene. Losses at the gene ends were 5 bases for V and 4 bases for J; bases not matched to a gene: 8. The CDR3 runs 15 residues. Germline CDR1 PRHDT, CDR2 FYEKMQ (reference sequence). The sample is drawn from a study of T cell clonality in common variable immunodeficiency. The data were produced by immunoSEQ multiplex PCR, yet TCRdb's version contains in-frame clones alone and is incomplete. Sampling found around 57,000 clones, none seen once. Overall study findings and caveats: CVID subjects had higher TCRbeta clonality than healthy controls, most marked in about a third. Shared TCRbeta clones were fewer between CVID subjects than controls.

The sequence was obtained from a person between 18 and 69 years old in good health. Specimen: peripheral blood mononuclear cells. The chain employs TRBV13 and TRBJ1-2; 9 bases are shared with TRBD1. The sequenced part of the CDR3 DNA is TGTGCCAGCAGCGCCGGGACAGGGTTCACCTATGGC. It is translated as CASSAGTGFTYG. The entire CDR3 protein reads CASSAGTGFTYGYTF.